This T cell receptor (beta chain) was captured in a study of somatic mutations in cytotoxic T cells in rheumatoid arthritis. Overall study: The authors flow-sorted some V beta antibody-stained T-cell populations at nearly 100% purity, including V beta1+ cells that they sequenced for TCRB.

Measured with immunoSEQ multiplex PCR; TCRdb has only the in-frame clones, and not every one. The table lists nearly 20,000 clones, roughly nine tenths of them singletons. A single count supports this clone. The TCR originated in a man aged 35-49 years in good health. Source material: CD8+ T cells sorted from blood.

The CDR3 spells CASSPIWGALEQYF. The CDR3 coding sequence is TGTGCCAGCAGCCCCATCTGGGGGGCGCTTGAGCAGTACTTC. This sequence joins TRBV7-9 and TRBJ2-7, with D possibly being TRBD1 or TRBD2 (6 bases each). Germline loops: CDR1 SEHNR, CDR2 FQNEAQ (reference sequence). Trimming removed 5 bases at V and 7 bases at J, with 18 bases between. This CDR3 comprises 14 residues.